This TCR beta chain came from a study of cytomegalovirus exposure and HLA in healthy donors (dated by TCRdb to 2016 to 2017). Regarding the study in general: An earlier analysis of 587 of the donors reported 276 Gb of sequence data and 120 million or so unique TCR beta sequences from 150 million to 200 million T cells. A later analysis re-examined previously published TCR beta repertoires from 500 to 700 donors and added high-resolution HLA genotyping to investigate patterns of TCR occurrence. To predict cytomegalovirus infection status, the study brought together high-throughput TCR immunosequencing, statistical association of individual TCRs with disease status, and machine learning. The genetic ancestry cluster associated with self-reported Caucasian donors included over 65% of the 398 genotyped donors. The number of typed donors differed by locus: roughly 629-640 for A, B, C, DRB1 and DQB1; some 500 for DQA1; 606 for DPA1; and about 450 for DPB1. Because of strong linkage in the cohort, five DR-DQ haplotypes were treated as single units for association and clustering. The aim of the study was to test whether cataloging public T cell receptors could identify signatures of past pathogen exposure. A separate validation cohort of approximately 130 different subjects was used in addition to the approximately 670-subject first cohort. Every repertoire in the discovery cohort had been generated on one and the same sequencing platform. An early release that covered several hundred HLA-typed donors contained approximately 300 gigabases of sequencing data and 80 million or so unique TCR sequences. To decide whether each TCR beta V gene segment behaved as functional or pseudogenic, an earlier analysis of approximately 590 of the donors relied on high-throughput TCR beta sequencing. The T cell repertoires of about 700 subjects were profiled by immunosequencing and related to cytomegalovirus serostatus. In the later analysis, no new phenotypic data were used to find candidate immune exposures; instead, reliance was placed on TCR beta sequences and their occurrence across donors. Donor age, sex, ethnicity and CMV serostatus were compiled together with the repertoire data. Class I and class II HLA loci were covered by the typing at four-digit resolution. A later genetic analysis took genome-wide SNP genotypes for about three fifths of the 666 donors and used that subset as a discovery cohort. On average, around 240,000 unique TCR beta nucleotide sequences were sequenced per donor among more than 350 genotyped donors of the cohort, with 15% to 20% of those sequences being non-productive.

Summary of the overall study and its limitations: The sequencing pipeline was judged likely to have produced a cluster of highly shared sequence variants as a technical artifact. The study gave a list of about 150 TCR beta chains associated with cytomegalovirus. Seventeen rarely observed V segments, including chromosome 9 orphons, were excluded from the earlier analysis of several hundred of the donors because counts were too low. Correlated functional status among segregating V segments might reflect linkage disequilibrium, but an unknown experimental factor could not be ruled out. The authors suggested that the approach could potentially be generalized to other disease states and immunological phenotypes. In a later analysis, HLA-associated TCR beta chains were found to be more clonally expanded and to have lower generation probabilities than equally common non-associated chains. Because HLA typing was unavailable for some donors at each locus, only the typed subset was used in association tests. A later analysis reported that several top co-occurrence clusters appeared linked to parvovirus B19, influenza, CMV and Epstein-Barr virus. Roughly uniform sequencing depth across donors was assumed in presence/absence analyses, although this assumption may not hold. Specific HLA alleles were associated with over 15,000 TCR beta sequences at a false discovery rate of 0.05 in a later analysis. Broadly in line with IMGT annotations, most TCR beta V segments showed up in productive rearrangements about 87% or about 30% of the time in an earlier analysis of roughly 590 of the donors. In a later analysis, most CMV-associated TCR beta chains were found to appear HLA-restricted, with HLA associations seemingly driven largely by CMV exposure. A later genetic analysis reported fewer N-insertions in productive TCRs among donors in an Asian-associated ancestry cluster than the roughly 640-donor mean. In this cohort, only TCR beta chains were sequenced, and detectable features were limited by the absence of alpha or paired-chain data. In both the original and validation cohorts, the classifier was reported to diagnose cytomegalovirus status with high specificity and sensitivity. According to a later analysis, TCR association rates differed among HLA loci, with DRB1 alleles showing the most associated TCRs and HLA-C alleles showing the fewest. When HLA alleles, especially DR and DQ, strongly co-occurred, TCR associations were difficult to assign to individual alleles. Immune exposure information for the cohort was limited to CMV serostatus. In vitro tests confirmed that a few of the cytomegalovirus-associated TCR beta chains recognize cytomegalovirus antigens. Some IMGT-functional V segments, including TRBV6-2 and TRBV6-3, could not be told apart with the 87-base-pair reads, so those segments were excluded. A further reported finding was that TCR beta sequences accurately predicted the HLA-A and HLA-B alleles for most subjects in the first cohort. An association between a missense DCLRE1C variant and V-gene and J-gene trimming of TCR beta chains was found in a later genetic analysis and replicated in an independent cohort. Across donors, most TCR sequences were observed very rarely, whereas some public TCRs were present in many individuals.

In total, 600 or so healthy bone marrow donors made up the cohort. All cohort members were sampled while nominally healthy, although unrecorded immune exposures were likely present. The donor tested CMV seronegative, placing the donor among the roughly 340 seronegative members of the cohort. Every donor gave a peripheral blood sample, and the peripheral blood mononuclear cells from that sample were used for TCR beta sequencing. Genomic DNA extraction from the blood cell samples was performed with the Qiagen DNeasy Blood Extraction Kit. Trimming takes 6 bases from V and 2 bases from J, and the germline ends sit 11 bases apart. The germline V gene gives CDR1 as SNHLY and CDR2 as FYNNEI. The cysteine opens and the phenylalanine closes a CDR3 of 13 amino acids. Of the read, only the CDR3 DNA is kept; its 39 bases are in frame from base 1. Libraries were built with the immunoSEQ multiplex PCR assay. The multiplex PCR relied on a mix of 60 forward primers for TCR Vbeta segments and 13 reverse primers for TCR Jbeta segments. The CDR3 region of rearranged TCR beta genes was amplified from genomic DNA by a multiplex PCR assay. The Illumina HiSeq System was used to sequence the amplified TCR beta libraries as 87-base-pair reads. In the authors' own workflow: In a later analysis, some 80 million unique TCR beta chains were counted across the 500 to 700 repertoires, and about 10 million of these chains were shared by at least two donors. Raw reads were error-corrected and collapsed into unique sequences with a nearest-neighbor algorithm that merged closely related sequences to remove PCR and sequencing errors. CDR3 sequences were aligned to IMGT reference sequences to assign V, D and J gene segments. Each retained sequence needed at least a six-nucleotide match to both a V gene segment and a J gene segment. A rearrangement was called productive if the CDR3 had no stop codons and remained in frame with V and J, and every other rearrangement was called non-productive. CDR3 was defined by IMGT convention, running from the second conserved V-encoded cysteine to the conserved J-encoded phenylalanine. The earlier analysis of about 590 of the donors excluded sequences that lacked an unambiguous match to a single V gene segment. An earlier analysis of several hundred of the donors called V segments functional above 56.7% productive rearrangements and segregating when the between-donor standard deviation exceeded 5%. A statistical classification framework was developed to diagnose cytomegalovirus status using the catalog of TCR beta chain sequences. In a later analysis, TCR nucleotide sequences were compared against IMGT/GENE-DB human TR gene sequences so that V and J genes could be assigned. The TCRdist pipeline was used in a later analysis to assign CDR3 sequences and most-parsimonious VDJ recombination scenarios. In a later analysis, every TCR beta chain was defined by the combination of its CDR3 amino acid sequence and its V-gene family, and reads without a unique V-gene family were dropped. As a way to deal with suspected cross-contamination and a sequencing artifact, a later analysis dropped approximately 590 nucleotide sequences that were highly shared and had low generation probability. A later analysis calculated a clonal expansion index for each public chain from normalized within-repertoire ranks of inferred template counts. In a later analysis, generation probabilities were computed with a VDJ recombination model fitted to out-of-frame rearrangements, and the resulting probabilities were checked against IGoR. Hypergeometric tests were used in a later analysis to score TCR-TCR, TCR-HLA and TCR-CMV co-occurrence, with a repertoire-size bias correction applied to the TCR pairs. A later analysis estimated false discovery rates by permuting HLA or CMV assignments 20 times. A later analysis grouped co-occurring TCRs with DBSCAN, adding TCRdist sequence similarity when clustering within HLA-allele-positive subsets. Co-occurrence clustering excluded repertoires with fewer than 30,000 or more than 120,000 public chains, plus five with anomalous nucleotide sharing. TCRdb's version of the immuneACCESS table is confined to in-frame rearrangements and falls short of the full clone set. An unresolved V gene accounts for under half of the shortfall where checked; the remainder is of unknown origin. D and trimming come from the DNA, and the V and J calls and clone size come from that table. This sample's table contains 63,000 or so clones. The top ten clonotypes cover approximately 16% of the sample.

Worth noting for this clone: Its antigen is not yet known.

Sequences were obtained from PBMCs. The chain couples TRBV2 to TRBJ2-7; the D segment cannot be called with confidence. This sequence was found in a boy aged 10-17 years in good health and CMV-seronegative. This receptor has the CDR3 CASSRQAPYEQYF. The bases read TGTGCCAGCAGCCGCCAGGCCCCCTACGAGCAGTACTTC.